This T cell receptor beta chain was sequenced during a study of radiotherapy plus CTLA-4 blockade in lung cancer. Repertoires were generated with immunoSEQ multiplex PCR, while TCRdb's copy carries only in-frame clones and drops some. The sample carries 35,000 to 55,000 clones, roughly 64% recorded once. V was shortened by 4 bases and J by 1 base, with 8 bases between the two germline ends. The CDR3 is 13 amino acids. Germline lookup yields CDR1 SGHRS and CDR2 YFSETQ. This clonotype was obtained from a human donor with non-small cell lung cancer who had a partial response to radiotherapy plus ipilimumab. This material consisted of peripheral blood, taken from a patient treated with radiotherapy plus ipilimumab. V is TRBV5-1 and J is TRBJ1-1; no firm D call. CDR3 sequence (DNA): TGCGCCAGCAGCGCGATTTCGAACACTGAAGCTTTCTTT. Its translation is CASSAISNTEAFF.